Listed here are 3 T cell receptor beta chains from one sample, sequenced in a study of early T cells in non-severe SARS-CoV-2 infection. TCRdb re-called the 5' RACE reads through MiXCR, storing one row per CDR3 protein. This repertoire shows 98,000 or so distinct CDR3 sequences, 12% found once; its top ten account for around 3.1%. What was sequenced was whole blood. These receptors all come from an adult who was a healthcare worker with PCR-confirmed SARS-CoV-2 infection or an uninfected control (not recorded which).

This clonotype turned up a few times. The rearrangement joins TRBV5-1 to TRBJ1-6, with no clear D. V lost 3 bases, J lost 7 bases, and 14 bases lay in between. The CDR3 totals 15 residues. Germline CDR1 SGHRS, CDR2 YFSETQ. DNA for the CDR3: TGCGCCAGCAGCTACGCCGAGGGTTTGAATTCACCCCTCCACTTT. Translated: CASSYAEGLNSPLHF.

By sample fraction, this clonotype is medium-sized. The chain recombines TRBV4-1 with TRBJ2-7; D is possibly TRBD2 (5 bases). Germline-derived CDR1 and CDR2 are MGHRA and YSYEKL. Deletions cut 0 bases from V and 6 bases from J, with 21 bases between. The CDR3 sequence is 17 residues long. CDR3 DNA sequence: TGCGCCAGCAGCCAAGAGTCAGAGGGCCCTCTGTTCCGCGAGCAGTACTTC. It encodes CASSQESEGPLFREQYF.

The chain combines TRBV20-1 with TRBJ1-1; 8 nucleotides agree with TRBD1. There are 15 residues in the CDR3. Looked up from germline, CDR1 is DFQATT and CDR2 is SNEGSKA (reference sequence). J lost 5 bases, V lost 1 base, and 9 bases had no gene match. For the CDR3, the DNA is TGCAGTGCTAGAGTAGCCAGGGGGCTGAGAACTGAAGCTTTCTTT. Translating it yields CSARVARGLRTEAFF.